These 15 T cell receptor beta chains were all obtained from the same sample, sequenced in a study of cytomegalovirus exposure and HLA in healthy donors. Use of 60 Vbeta and 13 Jbeta primers characterized the PCR. Assay: immunoSEQ multiplex PCR; the TCRdb copy retains only in-frame clones and omits some. Among 150,000 to 190,000 clones listed, 82% were seen once. The source material was PBMCs. The receptors come from a woman between 50 and 59 years old in good health and CMV-seropositive.

The chain couples TRBV7-9 to TRBJ2-3, with unresolved D. Germline values: CDR1 SEHNR, CDR2 FQNEAQ (reference sequence). The CDR3 loop spans 12 amino acids. V lost 1 base and J 4 bases, leaving 3 bases between the germline ends. The CDR3 reads CASSLGPDTQYF. DNA for the CDR3: TGTGCCAGCAGCTTAGGGCCAGATACGCAGTATTTT.

Notes on this clone: An end of the junction differs from the germline gene, which may be a read error. J is TRBJ2-2 and V is TRBV7-9, with 11 nucleotides matching TRBD2. The CDR3 is made up of 17 amino acids. Germline V lookup: CDR1 SEHNR, CDR2 FQNEAQ (reference sequence). CDR3 sequence reads: CSSSLGGLAGNTGELFF. The CDR3 DNA reads as TGTTCCAGCAGCTTAGGTGGACTAGCGGGGAACACCGGGGAGCTGTTTTTT.

V gene TRBV27 combines with J gene TRBJ2-7; 7 bases are shared with TRBD1. The J segment lost 2 bases and the V segment lost 5 bases, leaving 6 bases of the junction unmatched. The length of the CDR3 is 14 residues. Germline V lookup: CDR1 MNHEY, CDR2 SMNVEV (reference sequence). CDR3 loop: CASSPTGTAYEQYF. In DNA form, the CDR3 reads TGTGCCAGCAGTCCGACAGGGACCGCCTACGAGCAGTACTTC.

The rearrangement joins TRBV7-9 to TRBJ2-7; D gene ambiguous. Trimming shortened V by 9 bases and J by 2 bases, and 14 bases separated the two germline ends. Per the germline V gene, CDR1 is SEHNR and CDR2 is FQNEAQ (reference sequence). CDR3 length equals 13 residues. CDR3 bases: TGTGCCAGTCAGACTGCGTACGCCTACGAGCAGTACTTC. This translates into CASQTAYAYEQYF.

This clone was seen just once. The rearrangement joins TRBV19 to TRBJ1-5; the D is unclear. Deletions cut 3 bases from V and 5 bases from J, with 14 bases between. Looked up from germline, CDR1 is LNHDA and CDR2 is SQIVND (reference sequence). There are 15 residues in the CDR3. CDR3 nucleotides: TGTGCCAGTAGTATTGGCGGCAGCTCATATCAGCCCCAGCATTTT. Residues: CASSIGGSSYQPQHF. Drawing the rest from reference TRBV19 and TRBJ1-5, the complete variable domain is DGGITQSPKYLFRKEGQNVTLSCEQNLNHDAMYWYRQDPGQGLRLIYYSQIVNDFQKGDIAEGYSVSREKKESFPLTVTSAQKNPTAFYLCASSIGGSSYQPQHFGDGTRLSIL.

The chain couples TRBV30 to TRBJ2-1; tentative D call: TRBD1 (5 bases). CDR3 length equals 12 residues. Trimming shortened V by 0 bases and J by 9 bases, and 9 bases separated the two germline ends. Germline CDR1 is GTSNPN and CDR2 is SVGIG (reference sequence). CDR3 sequence (DNA): TGTGCCTGGAGTGTATGGGGCAGTGAGCAGTTCTTC. This encodes CAWSVWGSEQFF.

The chain is built from TRBV1 and TRBJ2-7; the table's D call, TRBD1, was not checked against the DNA. TRBV1 is an annotated pseudogene. The CDR3 contains 14 residues. In nucleotides, the CDR3 is TGCACCAGCAGTCGAACAGGGAGCTCCTACGAGCAGTACTTC. It is translated as CTSSRTGSSYEQYF.

The chain is built from TRBV4-2 and TRBJ1-5, with 9 bases lining up with TRBD1. V lost 4 bases, J lost 2 bases, and 3 bases stayed unmatched. Germline values: CDR1 LGHNA, CDR2 YNFKEQ. This CDR3 contains 15 residues. CDR3 loop: CASSLRTGGNQPQHF. The DNA for the CDR3 is TGTGCCAGCAGCCTACGGACAGGGGGCAATCAGCCCCAGCATTTT.

This clone was detected a few times. This chain connects TRBV7-9 to TRBJ2-3; 11 nucleotides align to TRBD2. Germline V gene sequence: CDR1 SEHNR, CDR2 FQNEAQ (reference sequence). Trimming took 5 bases from V and 6 from J; bases not matched to a gene: 13. The CDR3 is 17 residues long. The CDR3 sequence: CASSPRGLAGGVDTQYF. DNA of the CDR3: TGTGCCAGCAGCCCCAGAGGTCTAGCGGGGGGTGTTGATACGCAGTATTTT.

The V gene is TRBV30, the J gene TRBJ1-4, with TRBD1 matching 8 bases. V lost 5 bases, J lost 4 bases, and 9 bases stayed unmatched. Germline assignment: CDR1 GTSNPN and CDR2 SVGIG (reference sequence). There are 15 residues in the CDR3. CDR3 protein: CAWGQGSLINEKLFF. The CDR3 DNA sequence: TGTGCCTGGGGACAGGGCTCCCTAATTAATGAAAAACTGTTTTTT.

This chain connects TRBV25-1 to TRBJ2-1; tentative D call: TRBD2 (7 bases). This CDR3 spans 16 amino acids. CDR1 is MGHDK, CDR2 SYGVNS, per germline. Trimming shortened V by 0 bases and J by 10 bases, and 19 bases separated the two germline ends. The CDR3 protein is CASSEYGRGGLKEQFF. CDR3 in DNA: TGTGCCAGCAGTGAATATGGGAGGGGGGGGCTAAAGGAGCAGTTCTTC.

About this clone: The sample holds other DNA sequences that translate to the same CDR3. The genes are TRBV5-1 and TRBJ2-7, with D uncertain. Germline V gene data show CDR1 as SGHRS and CDR2 as YFSETQ. The ends were cut back, 0 bases at V and 2 bases at J, with 6 bases in the middle. The CDR3 contains 13 residues. This CDR3 reads CASSLDRAYEQYF. DNA for the CDR3: TGCGCCAGCAGCTTGGACAGAGCCTACGAGCAGTACTTC.

The chain combines TRBV5-4 with TRBJ2-7; 8 bases are shared with TRBD2. V was pared by 4 bases and J by 6 bases, with 12 bases of the junction left unmatched. From germline, CDR1 is SGHNT and CDR2 YYREEE (reference sequence). The CDR3 contains 15 residues. CDR3 nucleotide sequence: TGTGCCAGCAGCGCCCAGGGACTAGAACGCTCCGAGCAGTACTTC. Protein product: CASSAQGLERSEQYF.

This chain connects TRBV6-5 to TRBJ1-2, with TRBD1 matching over 7 bases. This CDR3 has 13 residues. V shed 2 bases, J shed 9 bases, and the junction held 6 bases outside the gene matches. The germline CDR1 and CDR2 sequences are MNHEY and SVGAGI. This CDR3 is CASSYRTGGSYTF. Written as DNA, the CDR3 is TGTGCCAGCAGTTACCGGACAGGAGGAAGCTACACCTTC.

V is TRBV2 and J is TRBJ2-4, with 9 bases aligning to TRBD1. V was pared by 4 bases and J by 7 bases, with 5 bases of the junction left unmatched. Germline V gene data show CDR1 as SNHLY and CDR2 as FYNNEI. The CDR3 extends over 14 amino acids. CDR3 loop: CASSARTGVNIQYF. The CDR3 DNA reads as TGTGCCAGCAGTGCGCGGACAGGGGTTAACATTCAGTACTTC.